One and the same sample provided the 22 T cell receptor beta chains below, sequenced in a study of ipilimumab plus nivolumab after autologous stem cell transplantation. Assay used: immunoSEQ multiplex PCR; TCRdb lists only in-frame clones, some missing. The table has about 5,900 clones, approximately 92% seen once. The sequencing used PBMCs, collected in a trial of ipilimumab plus nivolumab as post-transplant consolidation. These receptor sequences come from a female donor with multiple myeloma.

The V gene is TRBV28, the J gene TRBJ2-1; the match to TRBD1 covers 7 bases. V trimming: 7 bases; J trimming: 2 bases; junction bases outside the gene matches: 8. The CDR3 spans 15 residues. Germline values: CDR1 MDHEN, CDR2 SYDVKM. The DNA of the CDR3 is TGTGCCAGCACCACACAGGGGCCCCCCTACAATGAGCAGTTCTTC. Its protein product is CASTTQGPPYNEQFF.

The sample holds one count of this clone. The chain uses TRBV9 and TRBJ2-2; possibly TRBD1 or TRBD2 for D (5 bases each). Germline-derived CDR1 and CDR2 are SGDLS and YYNGEE. V was cut by 4 bases and J by 6 bases, with 19 bases left in between. The CDR3 is 16 residues long. The CDR3 region has the DNA TGTGCCAGCAGCCCCCGGGGACCCCTCGAGCCCGGGGAGCTGTTTTTT. The encoded protein is CASSPRGPLEPGELFF.

This clone was counted only a few times. The chain joins TRBV11-1 to TRBJ2-5; the match to TRBD1 covers 8 bases. After removal of 3 bases from V and 4 bases from J, the junction contained 10 bases not matched to a gene. This CDR3 spans 16 amino acids. Germline CDR1 is SGHAT and CDR2 is FQDESV (reference sequence). CDR3 bases: TGTGCCAGCAGCTTTGGTCGTGACAGGGGAGGAGAGACCCAGTACTTC. This encodes CASSFGRDRGGETQYF.

The chain combines TRBV6-5 with TRBJ1-1; D gene uncertain. The CDR3 loop spans 15 amino acids. Germline V gene lookup returns CDR1 MNHEY and CDR2 SVGAGI. V was trimmed by 6 bases and J by 6 bases, leaving 20 bases between them. CDR3 residues: CASSPPGVKVAEAFF. CDR3 bases: TGTGCCAGCAGCCCACCCGGGGTTAAGGTGGCTGAAGCTTTCTTT.

The gene calls are TRBV7-9 and TRBJ2-3; 8 nucleotides match TRBD2. Trimming took 5 bases from V and 1 from J; bases not matched to a gene: 2. This CDR3 comprises 14 residues. The germline gives CDR1 SEHNR, CDR2 FQNEAQ (reference sequence). CDR3 DNA sequence: TGTGCCAGCAGCGTCGGGGGGGGCACAGATACGCAGTATTTT. Residues: CASSVGGGTDTQYF.

The rearrangement uses TRBV9 and TRBJ2-1; 11 bases fit TRBD1. The germline CDR1 and CDR2 sequences are SGDLS and YYNGEE. With V trimmed by 4 bases and J by 5 bases, 11 bases remained unmatched. CDR3 length: 17 residues. CDR3 coding DNA: TGTGCCAGCAGCCAGATAAGGACAGGGGGCGAGAACAATGAGCAGTTCTTC. Its protein is CASSQIRTGGENNEQFF.

The chain couples TRBV5-4 to TRBJ2-5; D is possibly TRBD2 (5 bases). This CDR3 is built from 14 residues. Germline V gene lookup returns CDR1 SGHNT and CDR2 YYREEE (reference sequence). The ends were cut back, 1 base at V and 6 bases at J, with 13 bases in the middle. The CDR3 DNA is TGTGCCAGCAGCTTGTCGGCGGGCCGAAAGACCCAGTACTTC. Translating it yields CASSLSAGRKTQYF.

About this clone: This may stem from a read error, because a much larger clone lies one nucleotide away. This sample also contains other DNA sequences that code for the same CDR3. This chain uses TRBV7-2 with TRBJ1-3, with 10 bases aligning to TRBD1. Losses at the gene ends were 3 bases for V and 0 bases for J; bases not matched to a gene: 2. CDR1 and CDR2 from the germline V gene are SGHTA and FQGNSA. The CDR3 spans 16 residues. The CDR3 region has the DNA TGTGCCAGCAGCTTGACAGGGGGCAACTCTGGAAACACCATATATTTT. Its translation is CASSLTGGNSGNTIYF.

V gene TRBV7-8 combines with J gene TRBJ2-3; D is unresolved. V dropped 3 bases and J dropped 2 bases, with 12 bases sitting between them. This CDR3 has 15 residues. In germline, CDR1 is SGHVS, CDR2 FQNEAQ. The DNA for the CDR3 is TGTGCCAGCAGCTTTCGTAGCCGATACACAGATACGCAGTATTTT. It yields the protein CASSFRSRYTDTQYF. Supplemented by reference TRBV7-8 and TRBJ2-3, the full variable domain reads GAGVSQSPRYKVAKRGQDVALRCDPISGHVSLFWYQQALGQGPEFLTYFQNEAQLDKSGLPSDRFFAERPEGSVSTLKIQRTQQEDSAVYLCASSFRSRYTDTQYFGPGTRLTVL.

The chain combines TRBV7-9 with TRBJ2-2; TRBD2 might be the D (6 bases). V gave up 5 bases and J gave up 5 bases, with 18 bases separating them. CDR3 length: 16 amino acids. Germline V CDR1 and CDR2: SEHNR, FQNEAQ (reference sequence). The CDR3 here is CASSATGEGSTGELFF. Here the CDR3 DNA reads TGTGCCAGCAGCGCAACGGGAGAAGGTTCTACCGGGGAGCTGTTTTTT.

This chain links TRBV19 with TRBJ2-3; D is unresolved. Germline values: CDR1 LNHDA, CDR2 SQIVND (reference sequence). This CDR3 spans 12 amino acids. V lost 3 bases to trimming and J lost 4 bases, with 5 bases between them. The CDR3 sequence is CASSMAADTQYF. CDR3 bases: TGTGCCAGTAGTATGGCCGCAGATACGCAGTATTTT.

With regard to this clone: A read error may produce the germline difference seen at one junction end. V usage is TRBV7-6 and J usage is TRBJ2-1, with TRBD1 identical over 12 bases. Germline V gene data show CDR1 as SGHVS and CDR2 as FNYEAQ. The CDR3 is 17 amino acids. CDR3 loop: CVSAPRDRGLVDNEQFF. The CDR3 DNA reads TGTGTCAGCGCACCCCGGGACAGGGGGCTTGTCGACAATGAGCAGTTCTTC.

The rearrangement uses TRBV6-6 and TRBJ2-6; tentative D call: TRBD1 (6 bases). The germline CDR1 and CDR2 sequences are MNHNY and SVGAGI (reference sequence). This CDR3 is 16 amino acids long. V lost 6 bases and J lost 2, with 14 bases in between. CDR3 nucleotide sequence: TGTGCCAGCAGGCCCGACAGGTTAACTGGGGCCAACGTCCTGACTTTC. Translated, it gives CASRPDRLTGANVLTF.

The chain is built from TRBV2 and TRBJ2-3, with a weak D call TRBD1 (6 bases). In germline, CDR1 is SNHLY, CDR2 FYNNEI. Trimming cost V 6 bases and J 4 bases, with 17 bases left between them. This CDR3 is built from 15 residues. The CDR3 spells CASRGVYRDPDTQYF. CDR3 bases: TGTGCCAGCAGGGGGGTTTACAGGGATCCAGATACGCAGTATTTT.

V is TRBV7-3 and J is TRBJ1-1; 7 bases are a match to TRBD1. The CDR3 is made up of 13 amino acids. Germline lookup yields CDR1 SGHTA and CDR2 FQGTGA. Trimming removed 5 bases from V and 9 bases from J; junction bases left unmatched: 9. This CDR3 is CASSLEGDSKAFF. Here the CDR3 DNA reads TGTGCCAGCAGCCTCGAAGGGGACAGCAAAGCTTTCTTT.

The chain has TRBV6-5 and TRBJ2-7; 7 nucleotides line up with TRBD1. The length of the CDR3 is 14 residues. J was trimmed by 0 bases and V by 5 bases; bases with no gene match: 4. Germline V CDR1 and CDR2: MNHEY, SVGAGI. CDR3 amino acids: CASSTTGSSYEQYF. CDR3 in DNA: TGTGCCAGCAGTACGACAGGGAGCTCCTACGAGCAGTACTTC.

This clone has a single count. The chain employs TRBV6-6 and TRBJ2-5, with 14 nucleotides matching TRBD2. CDR1 and CDR2 from the germline V gene are MNHNY and SVGAGI (reference sequence). V lost 6 bases to trimming and J lost 4 bases; unmatched junction nucleotides: 4. CDR3 length: 15 amino acids. The CDR3 nucleotides read TGTGCCAGCAGCAAGACTAGCGGGAGGGCAGAGACCCAGTACTTC. It encodes CASSKTSGRAETQYF.

This clone was seen a handful of times. The rearrangement links TRBV9 to TRBJ1-2; D uncertain. Trimming took off 0 bases at V and 5 bases at J, with 5 bases between the two ends. Germline CDR1 and CDR2: SGDLS and YYNGEE. This CDR3 has 12 amino acids. For the CDR3, the DNA is TGTGCCAGCAGCGTAGACGGTTATGGCTACACCTTC. The encoded protein is CASSVDGYGYTF.

CDR3 coding DNA: TGTGCCAGCAGCTTGCTTGTTTACGCCTACAATGAGCAGTTCTTC. Encoded protein: CASSLLVYAYNEQFF. The chain has TRBV7-9 and TRBJ2-1; D uncertain. In germline, CDR1 is SEHNR, CDR2 FQNEAQ (reference sequence). The CDR3 consists of 15 residues. The V gene lost 3 bases and the J gene lost 2 bases, with 11 bases spanning the gap.

The CDR3 protein is CASSPHLLGQGINEQFF. As DNA, the CDR3 is TGTGCCAGCAGCCCTCACCTTCTTGGACAGGGGATCAATGAGCAGTTCTTC. The chain combines TRBV7-8 with TRBJ2-1, with 9 nucleotides matching TRBD1. J lost 6 bases, V lost 5 bases, and 14 bases had no gene match. Germline V gives CDR1 SGHVS, CDR2 FQNEAQ. This CDR3 contains 17 residues.

In DNA, the CDR3 is TGTGCCAGCAGTTTATTCGGGGTACATGAAGCTTTCTTT. Translated, it gives CASSLFGVHEAFF. The genes are TRBV28 and TRBJ1-1; D is uncertain. The CDR3 is 13 residues long. The V gene's germline CDR1 is MDHEN and CDR2 SYDVKM. Trimming took 1 base from V and 7 from J, leaving 10 bases between them.

This rearrangement joins TRBV7-2 to TRBJ2-3, with 13 bases aligning to TRBD2. V was clipped by 4 bases and J by 5 bases; unmatched bases: 9. The CDR3 runs 17 residues. Germline loops: CDR1 SGHTA, CDR2 FQGNSA. In DNA, the CDR3 is TGTGCCAGCAGCTCATGGACTAGCGGGAGTAGGGGAGATACGCAGTATTTT. This encodes CASSSWTSGSRGDTQYF.